Included here is one T cell receptor beta chain sequence, with context. These data originate in a study of blood T cell repertoires in COVID-19. Study context: Spain, Italy and the United States supplied samples that represented acute and convalescent COVID-19. T cells, B-cell-depleted T cells, or PBMCs provided the cDNA or gDNA that served as material.

In the original processing: From reference gene primer amplification, estimates of nucleated cell counts were derived. Sequencing used immunoSEQ multiplex PCR; TCRdb keeps in-frame clones, though not all of them. That table is the source of V, J and clone size, and D and trimming were worked out from the DNA. The table records around 80,000 clones, approximately 78% of them present only once. This CDR3 has 15 residues. J lost 4 bases, V lost 0 bases, and 6 bases had no gene match. Germline CDR1 reads MGHRA; CDR2 reads YSYEKL. The receptor's source is a woman older than 75 with active or convalescent COVID-19. Source material: peripheral blood. This sequence joins TRBV4-1 and TRBJ2-7; 7 nucleotides line up with TRBD2. CDR3 loop: CASSQDPGGLYEQYF. The CDR3 DNA reads TGCGCCAGCAGCCAAGATCCGGGGGGACTATACGAGCAGTACTTC.